This T cell receptor beta chain was sequenced for a study of blood T cell repertoires in COVID-19. This clone was observed a few times. In germline, CDR1 is SGHVS, CDR2 FQNEAQ. V trimming: 1 base; J trimming: 9 bases; junction bases outside the gene matches: 3. CDR3 length equals 12 residues. Assay used: immunoSEQ multiplex PCR; TCRdb lists only in-frame clones, some missing. The sample has some 200,000 clones, roughly 80% seen once. This TCR was sampled from a middle-aged man who had recovered from COVID-19. V usage is TRBV7-8 and J usage is TRBJ2-7; 7 bases fit TRBD1. Sequencing input: PBMCs or T cells enriched from blood (not recorded which). The chain's CDR3 is CASSLDRGSQYF. The CDR3 nucleotides are TGTGCCAGCAGCTTAGACAGGGGCTCGCAGTACTTC.